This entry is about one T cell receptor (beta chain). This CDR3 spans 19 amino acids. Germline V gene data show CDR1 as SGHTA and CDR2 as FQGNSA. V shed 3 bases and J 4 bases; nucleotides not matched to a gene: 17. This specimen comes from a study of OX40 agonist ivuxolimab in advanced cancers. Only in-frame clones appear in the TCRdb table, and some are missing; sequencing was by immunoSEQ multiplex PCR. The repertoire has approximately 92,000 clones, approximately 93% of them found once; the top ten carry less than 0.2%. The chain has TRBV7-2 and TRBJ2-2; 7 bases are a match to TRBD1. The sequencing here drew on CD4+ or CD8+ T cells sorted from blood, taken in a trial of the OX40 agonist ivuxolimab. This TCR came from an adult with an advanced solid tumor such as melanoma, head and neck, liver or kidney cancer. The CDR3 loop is CASSFSGGSGRRGTGELFF. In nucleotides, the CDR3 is TGTGCCAGCAGCTTCTCAGGGGGATCCGGGCGGCGAGGCACCGGGGAGCTGTTTTTT.